These 32 T cell receptor beta chains share one sample of origin, sequenced in a study of glioma-infiltrating T cells. Using RNA template, CDR3s of TCR alpha and beta were amplified with iRepertoire arm-PCR. TCRdb fed the multiplex PCR reads into MiXCR, producing one record per CDR3 protein. The repertoire includes about 190,000 distinct CDR3 sequences, approximately 30% of them detected once, and 20% sits in the top ten. The specimen was glioma tissue, nonneoplastic brain tissue, or PBMCs (not recorded which). The receptors here all came from a human donor with low-grade glioma or glioblastoma, undergoing nonglioma brain surgery, or in good health (not recorded which).

CDR3 residues: CASSYAGQSYEQFF. The CDR3 nucleotides read TGTGCCAGCAGTTACGCCGGACAGTCCTATGAGCAGTTCTTC. The chain uses TRBV6-5 and TRBJ2-1; tentatively, D is TRBD1 (6 bases). V was shortened by 2 bases and J by 8 bases, with 13 bases between the two germline ends. The CDR3 runs 14 residues. Germline CDR1 is MNHEY and CDR2 is SVGAGI.

CDR3 residues: CSALPRHSYNEQFF. DNA of the CDR3: TGCAGTGCACTGCCCCGACACTCCTACAATGAGCAGTTCTTC. This chain connects TRBV20-1 to TRBJ2-1; D unclear. The CDR3 length is 14 residues. CDR1 and CDR2 from the germline V gene are DFQATT and SNEGSKA (reference sequence). The V end was cut by 6 bases, the J end by 0 bases, with 12 bases between.

The chain employs TRBV12-3 or TRBV12-4 and TRBJ1-5; 9 positions agree with TRBD1. This CDR3 contains 15 residues. The V and J ends lost 5 bases and 0 bases, in that order; junction bases with no gene match: 2. CDR3 amino acids: CASSRTGASNQPQHF. CDR3 in DNA: TGTGCCAGCAGTAGGACAGGGGCTAGCAATCAGCCCCAGCATTTT.

V usage is TRBV7-3 and J usage is TRBJ2-3, with a weak D call TRBD1 (6 bases). Deletions cut 2 bases from V and 6 bases from J, with 15 bases between. This CDR3 is built from 15 residues. Germline CDR1 SGHTA, CDR2 FQGTGA. The CDR3: CASSLFGQIADTQYF. CDR3 sequence (DNA): TGTGCCAGCAGCTTATTTGGACAGATTGCGGATACGCAGTATTTT.

This clonotype has a handful of counts. This chain links TRBV7-2 with TRBJ2-7, with D possibly TRBD1 on 6 matching bases. This CDR3 is 14 amino acids long. The germline V and J ends were trimmed by 5 bases and 2 bases, with 13 bases remaining between them. The germline gives CDR1 SGHTA, CDR2 FQGNSA. The CDR3 protein is CASSPGTRPYEQYF. The CDR3 nucleotides read TGTGCCAGCAGCCCAGGGACACGACCCTACGAGCAGTACTTC.

The chain employs TRBV19 and TRBJ2-7, with D possibly TRBD2 on 6 matching bases. The CDR3 totals 17 residues. Germline CDR1 is LNHDA and CDR2 is SQIVND (reference sequence). Trimming shortened V by 5 bases and J by 1 base, and 21 bases separated the two germline ends. CDR3 sequence reads: CASSLTASGSNSYEQYF. In DNA form, the CDR3 reads TGTGCCAGTAGTTTGACAGCCTCCGGGAGTAATTCCTACGAGCAGTACTTC.

This clonotype was observed many times. This chain links TRBV4-1 with TRBJ2-3, with TRBD2 identical over 10 bases. This CDR3 spans 16 amino acids. CDR1 and CDR2 from the germline V gene are MGHRA and YSYEKL. V lost 4 bases to trimming and J lost 2 bases; unmatched junction nucleotides: 6. The CDR3 coding sequence is TGCGCCAGCAGCCGCGGACTAGCGGAGCTCACAGATACGCAGTATTTT. Its protein product is CASSRGLAELTDTQYF.

The chain recombines TRBV7-2 with TRBJ2-3; 7 bases align to TRBD2. The CDR3 covers 14 residues. Looked up from germline, CDR1 is SGHTA and CDR2 is FQGNSA. The ends lost 10 bases at V and 0 bases at J; junction bases unmatched: 7. Written as DNA, the CDR3 is TGTGCCATCAAGCGGGATGGGAGCACAGATACGCAGTATTTT. Its protein is CAIKRDGSTDTQYF.

Many counts were recorded for this clonotype. The gene calls are TRBV28 and TRBJ2-7; a possible D gene is TRBD1 (5 bases). Germline values: CDR1 MDHEN, CDR2 SYDVKM. CDR3 length equals 12 residues. Trimming left V 4 bases short and J 6 bases short, with 10 bases between. This chain's CDR3 is CASSSRVGEQYF. The CDR3 region has the DNA TGTGCCAGCAGTTCCAGGGTAGGCGAGCAGTACTTC.

Concerning this clonotype: A read error may be the cause here, since a much bigger clone is one base away. This rearrangement joins TRBV7-2 to TRBJ2-5, with TRBD1 matching 7 bases. The CDR3 consists of 16 residues. The V segment lost 5 bases and the J segment 5 bases; nucleotides outside the gene matches: 14. Germline V gives CDR1 SGHTA, CDR2 FQGNSA. The CDR3 region has the DNA TGTGCCAGCAGCCTCAGACAGGGTGTGATAGGGGAGACCCAGTACTTC. It is translated as CASSLRQGVIGETQYF.

Worth noting for this clonotype: This may come from a read error, since a much larger clone is one base off. The chain employs TRBV7-2 and TRBJ2-1; D is possibly TRBD2 (6 bases). Trimming shortened V by 0 bases and J by 1 base, and 10 bases separated the two germline ends. Germline CDR1 is SGHTA and CDR2 is FQGNSA. The CDR3 has 16 residues. CDR3 protein: CASSLAGGQSYNEQFF. CDR3 DNA sequence: TGTGCCAGCAGCTTAGCGGGGGGTCAGTCCTACAATGAGCAGTTCTTC.

In DNA, the CDR3 is TGTGCCAGCAGGCCGACTAGCGGGAGGGAGAGGGCTAGCACAGATACGCAGTATTTT. Amino acids: CASRPTSGRERASTDTQYF. The V and J genes are TRBV6-1 and TRBJ2-3, with 14 bases identical to TRBD2. Germline V gene sequence: CDR1 MNHNS, CDR2 SASEGT. After removal of 6 bases from V and 0 bases from J, the junction contained 11 bases not matched to a gene. CDR3 length: 19 residues.

In DNA, the CDR3 is TGTGCCAGCAGCCACCGACAAATCGAGGAAGAGACCCAGTACTTC. Its translation is CASSHRQIEEETQYF. The chain links TRBV5-5 to TRBJ2-5; D gene unclear. CDR1 is SGHKS, CDR2 YYEKEE, per germline (reference sequence). This CDR3 is 15 amino acids long. Trimming cost V 4 bases and J 3 bases, with 16 bases left between them.

The DNA of the CDR3 is TGTGCCAGTAGTACAGGGGGTTTAAATCAGCCCCAGCATTTT. It specifies CASSTGGLNQPQHF. The gene calls are TRBV19 and TRBJ1-5, with 7 bases identical to TRBD1. Germline-derived CDR1 and CDR2 are LNHDA and SQIVND (reference sequence). The CDR3 consists of 14 residues. V was pared by 4 bases and J by 4 bases, with 4 bases of the junction left unmatched.

This clonotype was observed many times. The V and J genes are TRBV6-1 and TRBJ2-1, with D maybe TRBD2 (5 bases). The germline V gene encodes CDR1 MNHNS and CDR2 SASEGT. Trimming removed 6 bases from V and 5 bases from J, with 17 bases in between. The CDR3 runs 15 residues. In DNA, the CDR3 is TGTGCCAGCAGGTTCACTAGTCGTTGGAACAATGAGCAGTTCTTC. Translating it yields CASRFTSRWNNEQFF.

This clonotype was observed many times. V is TRBV4-1 and J is TRBJ2-3; 11 bases agree with TRBD1. CDR1 is MGHRA and CDR2 is YSYEKL in the germline V gene. The CDR3 runs 15 residues. Trimming at V came to 4 bases and at J to 7 bases, leaving 7 bases not matched to a gene. CDR3 loop: CASSPGTGGMYTQYF. The CDR3 nucleotides are TGCGCCAGCAGCCCTGGGACAGGGGGAATGTATACGCAGTATTTT.

Points on this clonotype: A much larger clone sits a single nucleotide away, making a read error possible. This rearrangement joins TRBV14 to TRBJ1-6, with D unresolved. This CDR3 has 15 amino acids. CDR1 is SGHDN, CDR2 FVKESK, per germline. This CDR3 reads CASSQVLGSTSRLHF. DNA of the CDR3: TGTGCCAGCAGCCAAGTGCTGGGATCTACGTCACGCCTCCACTTT.

As for this clonotype: A much larger clone differs by one base, so this may be a read error. The chain joins TRBV12-3 or TRBV12-4 to TRBJ1-1; D may be TRBD1 (6 bases). This CDR3 comprises 15 residues. Trimming stripped 7 bases from V and 4 bases from J, with 19 bases between. The CDR3 DNA sequence: TGTGCCAGCACCTACGGCGGGACACAGAGCACTGAAGCTTTCTTT. Translated: CASTYGGTQSTEAFF.

The table lists this clonotype with a few counts. The chain is built from TRBV5-6 and TRBJ2-7; tentative D call: TRBD2 (6 bases). The CDR3 covers 18 residues. Germline loops: CDR1 SGHDT, CDR2 YYEEEE. V gave up 3 bases and J gave up 3 bases, with 25 bases separating them. The CDR3 region has the DNA TGTGCCAGCAGCTCCACAGGCTACCTACTATCTAGCGTCTACGAGCAGTACTTC. Protein: CASSSTGYLLSSVYEQYF.

This clonotype has at least ten counts. The chain combines TRBV6-4 with TRBJ2-7; D uncertain. CDR3 length: 12 amino acids. Germline V gives CDR1 MRHNA, CDR2 SNTAGT. Trimming cost V 2 bases and J 2 bases, with 4 bases left between them. CDR3: CASSDTAYEQYF. The CDR3 nucleotides read TGTGCCAGCAGTGACACCGCCTACGAGCAGTACTTC.

Points on this clonotype: A read error is possible here, since a much larger clone lies one base away. The V call is TRBV7-2, the J call TRBJ2-5, with D maybe TRBD1 (6 bases). The CDR3 spans 13 residues. Between the trimmed V and J ends, which lost 2 bases and 5 bases, there was a span of 9 bases. From germline, CDR1 is SGHTA and CDR2 FQGNSA. CDR3 region: CASSLTGSETQYF. CDR3 coding DNA: TGTGCCAGCAGCTTAACAGGGTCGGAGACCCAGTACTTC. Complete variable domain (other parts from reference TRBV7-2 and TRBJ2-5): GAGVSQSPSNKVTEKGKDVELRCDPISGHTALYWYRQSLGQGLEFLIYFQGNSAPDKSGLPSDRFSAERTGGSVSTLTIQRTQQEDSAVYLCASSLTGSETQYFGPGTRLLVL.

A note on this clonotype: This may be a read error: a much more frequent sequence differs by one nucleotide. CDR3 in amino acids: CASGAASYNEQFF. The CDR3 nucleotides read TGTGCCAGTGGGGCCGCCTCCTACAATGAGCAGTTCTTC. This chain connects TRBV19 to TRBJ2-1; TRBD1 is a possible D gene (5 bases). The germline V and J ends were trimmed by 8 bases and 0 bases, with 8 bases remaining between them. There are 13 residues in the CDR3. CDR1 is LNHDA, CDR2 SQIVND, per germline (reference sequence).

This clonotype has ten or more counts. This rearrangement joins TRBV19 to TRBJ1-3; D is unclear. The CDR3 contains 14 residues. Trimming took off 7 bases at V and 4 bases at J, with 14 bases between the two ends. Germline lookup yields CDR1 LNHDA and CDR2 SQIVND (reference sequence). The CDR3: CASTKDPSGNTIYF. The CDR3 bases are TGTGCCAGTACCAAGGATCCGTCCGGAAACACCATATATTTT.

This clonotype came up many times. The V gene is TRBV19, the J gene TRBJ2-1; TRBD1 matches at 8 bases. The CDR3 has 12 residues. Germline CDR1 is LNHDA and CDR2 is SQIVND (reference sequence). The junction had 2 bases not matched to a gene; V was cut back by 9 bases and J by 4 bases. The CDR3 sequence: CASRTGYNEQFF. In DNA form, the CDR3 reads TGTGCCAGCCGGACAGGGTACAATGAGCAGTTCTTC.

With respect to this clonotype: A junction boundary mismatches the germline segment, possibly from a read error. The V call is TRBV6-1, the J call TRBJ1-4; 7 bases match TRBD1. Germline V gives CDR1 MNHNS, CDR2 SASEGT. CDR3 length equals 14 residues. CDR3 nucleotides: TGCGCCAGCCGACGACAGGGAACTAATGAAAAACTGTTTTTT. Amino acids: CASRRQGTNEKLFF.

This clonotype was recorded a few times. The CDR3 here is CASRREGPQNIQYF. CDR3 coding DNA: TGTGCCAGCAGGCGGGAGGGCCCTCAAAACATTCAGTACTTC. The chain has TRBV3-1 and TRBJ2-4, with TRBD2 matching 9 bases. Germline CDR1 is LGHDT and CDR2 is YNNKEL (reference sequence). The CDR3 contains 14 residues. After removal of 6 bases from V and 5 bases from J, the junction contained 5 bases not matched to a gene.

This clonotype appeared many times. V is TRBV7-2 and J is TRBJ1-1; D gene unclear. Trimming took 1 base from V and 12 from J, leaving 15 bases between them. Germline CDR1 and CDR2: SGHTA and FQGNSA. The CDR3 spans 13 residues. The CDR3 sequence: CASSLEIPQETFF. CDR3 DNA: TGTGCCAGCAGCTTAGAGATACCCCAGGAAACTTTCTTT.

This clonotype has ten or more counts. The rearrangement uses TRBV2 and TRBJ2-1; D is unresolved. Germline V gene lookup returns CDR1 SNHLY and CDR2 FYNNEI. V was cut by 7 bases and J by 0 bases, with 10 bases left in between. This CDR3 is 14 amino acids long. CDR3 nucleotides: TGTGCCAGCATTCCTCCGAGCTCCTACAATGAGCAGTTCTTC. Protein: CASIPPSSYNEQFF.

This clonotype was observed at least ten times. The chain combines TRBV28 with TRBJ1-5; no definite D call. CDR1 is MDHEN and CDR2 is SYDVKM in the germline V gene. The CDR3 extends over 15 amino acids. Trimming shortened V by 5 bases and J by 5 bases, and 16 bases separated the two germline ends. The CDR3: CASSPPKGYHQPQHF. CDR3 in DNA: TGTGCCAGCAGTCCCCCAAAAGGCTATCATCAGCCCCAGCATTTT.

A few counts support this clonotype. The chain is built from TRBV6-2 or TRBV6-3 and TRBJ2-2, with TRBD2 matching over 15 bases. Germline assignment: CDR1 MNHEY and CDR2 SVGEGT. CDR3 size: 19 residues. J was trimmed by 1 base and V by 4 bases; bases with no gene match: 7. CDR3 protein: CASSLSPGLAGGNTGELFF. The CDR3 nucleotides read TGTGCCAGCAGTTTAAGCCCGGGACTAGCGGGAGGGAACACCGGGGAGCTGTTTTTT.

The sample holds many counts of this clonotype. The V gene is TRBV6-1, the J gene TRBJ1-6; perhaps TRBD1 as D (5 bases). Germline loops: CDR1 MNHNS, CDR2 SASEGT. Trimming took 2 bases from V and 8 from J, leaving 7 bases between them. The CDR3 sequence is 13 residues long. The CDR3 DNA reads as TGTGCCAGCAGTGAACGGGACGATTCACCCCTCCACTTT. It yields the protein CASSERDDSPLHF.

With respect to this clonotype: A read error may produce the germline difference seen at one junction end. The CDR3 sequence is CSVEREGQVAYGYAF. Written as DNA, the CDR3 is TGCAGCGTTGAAAGGGAGGGACAGGTGGCTTATGGCTACGCCTTC. The chain is built from TRBV29-1 and TRBJ1-2; 8 positions agree with TRBD1. Germline assignment: CDR1 SQVTM and CDR2 ANQGSEA. The CDR3 contains 15 residues.